This T cell receptor beta chain appears in the sequencing data of a study of beta chain features in type 1 diabetes. Overall study findings and caveats: Shorter TCRB CDR3s, moderately but significantly so, marked every one of the four CD4+ subsets in Type 1 diabetes patients. Whether TCRB rearrangement is influenced by HLA type was left unresolved in this analysis. Compared with healthy donors, patients appeared to share more similar naive, central memory and regulatory TCRB repertoires.

This CDR3 is 17 amino acids long. The V segment lost 3 bases and the J segment 4 bases; nucleotides outside the gene matches: 12. Germline V gene sequence: CDR1 SGDLS, CDR2 YYNGEE. Sequenced material consisted of expressed TCRB transcripts (all of the isolated RNA was reverse transcribed). The table came from immunoSEQ multiplex PCR; TCRdb's copy has only in-frame clones and leaves some out. The repertoire consists of about 270,000 clones, with roughly an eighth occurring once and the leading ten covering approximately 0.015%. Details on this clone: Its antigen is unknown.

This sequence joins TRBV9 and TRBJ2-3; TRBD2 agrees at 9 bases. This clonotype was sampled from a man in his thirties or forties with type 1 diabetes. Material: naive CD4+ T cells from blood. CDR3 coding DNA: TGTGCCAGCAGCGCGACCCCTGCGGGAGGGTATGCAGATACGCAGTATTTT. This sequence encodes CASSATPAGGYADTQYF. Full variable domain (outside the CDR3, taken from reference TRBV9 and TRBJ2-3): DSGVTQTPKHLITATGQRVTLRCSPRSGDLSVYWYQQSLDQGLQFLIQYYNGEERAKGNILERFSAQQFPDLHSELNLSSLELGDSALYFCASSATPAGGYADTQYFGPGTRLTVL.